The rows below give T cell receptor beta chains drawn from one sample of a study of blood T cell repertoires in COVID-19. Measured with immunoSEQ multiplex PCR; TCRdb has only the in-frame clones, and not every one. The table records about 210,000 clones, roughly 89% of them present only once. The sample was PBMCs or T cells enriched from blood (not recorded which). These receptors all stem from a man aged 18-30 years with acute COVID-19. The CDR3 runs from the conserved cysteine through the conserved F or W. The D gene is left open where the match is weak. Only some rows state a clone size, as once, few, many or a class for expanded clones.

DNA	CDR3	V	J	size	length	D
TGTGCCAGCAGAACTAGCGGGCGGGCCTACGAGCAGTACTTC	CASRTSGRAYEQYF	TRBV6-7	TRBJ2-7	.	14	TRBD2
TGTGCCAGCAGTCTTAGTTCCACAGATACGCAGTATTTT	CASSLSSTDTQYF	TRBV2	TRBJ2-3	.	13	.
TGTGCCAGTAGTAGACAGGTTAGCACTGAAGCTTTCTTT	CASSRQVSTEAFF	TRBV19	TRBJ1-1	.	13	.
TGTGCCAGCAGCCCGCGTCGGGACAGTCAAGAGACCCAGTACTTC	CASSPRRDSQETQYF	TRBV5-4	TRBJ2-5	.	15	TRBD1
TGTGCCTGGAGTGTCACTAGGACTAGCGTCCCAGATACGCAGTATTTT	CAWSVTRTSVPDTQYF	TRBV30	TRBJ2-3	.	16	TRBD2
TGTGCCAGCAGGGGGACTAGCGGGAACAATGAGCAGTTCTTC	CASRGTSGNNEQFF	TRBV5-4	TRBJ2-1	.	14	TRBD2
TGTGCCAGCAGCCAAGGACTAGCGGGAGTCGACAATGAGCAGTTCTTC	CASSQGLAGVDNEQFF	TRBV14	TRBJ2-1	.	16	TRBD2
TGTGCCTGGAGTGTTGGAGGAAGCTCCTACGAGCAGTACTTC	CAWSVGGSSYEQYF	TRBV30	TRBJ2-7	.	14	.
TGCGCCAGCAGCCAAGTACGCGGAAAGAACACCGGGGAGCTGTTTTTT	CASSQVRGKNTGELFF	TRBV4-1	TRBJ2-2	once	16	.
TGTGCCAGCAGCCTAGCGGGAGTCTTCCGGGAGCAGTACTTC	CASSLAGVFREQYF	TRBV28	TRBJ2-7	.	14	TRBD2
TGTGCCAGTACCCCCGGGGGCTACGAGCAGTACTTC	CASTPGGYEQYF	TRBV28	TRBJ2-7	.	12	.
TGTGCCAGCAGCTTAAGGCCGGGACAGGGAGGAGATGGCTACACCTTC	CASSLRPGQGGDGYTF	TRBV7-3	TRBJ1-2	.	16	TRBD1
TGTGCCAGCAGTCTCGGCAATCAGCCCCAGCATTTT	CASSLGNQPQHF	TRBV11-2	TRBJ1-5	.	12	.
TGTGCCAGCAGCTTGCTGACAGGCTTCGATACGCAGTATTTT	CASSLLTGFDTQYF	TRBV5-5	TRBJ2-3	few	14	.
TGTGCCAGCAGCCCCCGGATTGGCGGTTCACCCCTCCACTTT	CASSPRIGGSPLHF	TRBV9	TRBJ1-6	few	14	.
TGTGCCAGCAGCGGCGGACAGGAGGAGAATGGCTACACCTTC	CASSGGQEENGYTF	TRBV5-5	TRBJ1-2	.	14	TRBD1
TGTGCCAGCAGCCAATTGGAGGAAAATGAAAAACTGTTTTTT	CASSQLEENEKLFF	TRBV16	TRBJ1-4	.	14	.
TGCGCCAGCAGCCAAGACCCCCCTCTAGCGGGAGTCTACAATGAGCAGTTCTTC	CASSQDPPLAGVYNEQFF	TRBV4-1	TRBJ2-1	.	18	TRBD2
TGCGCCAGCAGTTCTCCTAGGGACAAGACCCTGACCTTAGACCCCTACGAGCAGTACTTC	CASSSPRDKTLTLDPYEQYF	TRBV5-1	TRBJ2-7	.	20	.
TGTGCCAGCCAGTCTAGCGGATCAAACACCGGGGAGCTGTTTTTT	CASQSSGSNTGELFF	TRBV7-9	TRBJ2-2	.	15	TRBD2
TGTGCCAGCAGTTTATCCCCGGGGCAGGGGGTCTTCCCTCACTCTGAAGCTTTCTTT	CASSLSPGQGVFPHSEAFF	TRBV28	TRBJ1-1	.	19	TRBD1
TGTGCCAGCAATAAAATAAGGGGCTGGGGGCTCGGTGGTTACGAGCAGTACTTC	CASNKIRGWGLGGYEQYF	TRBV28	TRBJ2-7	.	18	.
TGTGCCAGCACCTTGGCACGTCCCCAGCGCAATGAGCAGTTCTTC	CASTLARPQRNEQFF	TRBV6-5	TRBJ2-1	.	15	.
TGCGCCAGCAGCCAAGATTATGGACTAGCGGGAGCTGTCAATGAGCAGTTCTTC	CASSQDYGLAGAVNEQFF	TRBV4-3	TRBJ2-1	.	18	TRBD2
TGTGCCTGGAGTTGGGGGGGAAGCTCCTACGAGCAGTACTTC	CAWSWGGSSYEQYF	TRBV30	TRBJ2-7	.	14	TRBD2
TGCGCCAGCAGCTCGATGACTAGCGGGAACGAGCAGTTCTTC	CASSSMTSGNEQFF	TRBV5-1	TRBJ2-1	.	14	TRBD2
TGTGCCAGCAGTTACGATCTAGCGGGAGACTACGAGCAGTACTTC	CASSYDLAGDYEQYF	TRBV6-2/TRBV6-3	TRBJ2-7	once	15	TRBD2
TGTGCCAGCAGCCAAGTAGGAGCGGGAGGGCCGGGCGCGCAGTTCTTC	CASSQVGAGGPGAQFF	TRBV14	TRBJ2-1	.	16	TRBD2
TGTGCCAGCAGCTTCGGAGGGCAGCCCCAGCATTTT	CASSFGGQPQHF	TRBV7-9	TRBJ1-5	few	12	.
TGTGCCAGCAGCCAAGAGGAGGGGAGCCCGGCGAATGAGCAGTTCTTC	CASSQEEGSPANEQFF	TRBV4-2	TRBJ2-1	many	16	.
TGTGCTAGTGGCCCTAGGCAGGGATGGAGTTACGAGCAGTACTTC	CASGPRQGWSYEQYF	TRBV12-5	TRBJ2-7	.	15	.
TGTGCCTGGAGTGTACTTCCAGGGGGCGGTACAGATACGCAGTATTTT	CAWSVLPGGGTDTQYF	TRBV30	TRBJ2-3	.	16	TRBD1
TGTGCCACCTCTCAATGGGACAGCCTATACAATGAGCAGTTCTTC	CATSQWDSLYNEQFF	TRBV24-1	TRBJ2-1	.	15	TRBD1
TGTGCCAGCAGCGGGGACAGGGGTAATGAGCAGTTCTTC	CASSGDRGNEQFF	TRBV7-9	TRBJ2-1	.	13	TRBD1
TGCGCCAGCAGCACAACTAGCCAGCGAGTCGAGACCCAGTACTTC	CASSTTSQRVETQYF	TRBV5-1	TRBJ2-5	.	15	.
TGTGCCAGCAGCTTGGAGCCCCTCCTCAATTCACCCCTCCACTTT	CASSLEPLLNSPLHF	TRBV5-4	TRBJ1-6	.	15	.
TGTGCCAGCAGCTTAATTCCAGCGGGAGGTTACAATGAGCAGTTCTTC	CASSLIPAGGYNEQFF	TRBV7-2	TRBJ2-1	.	16	TRBD2
TGTGCCAGTACCGGGGGAAACACAGATACGCAGTATTTT	CASTGGNTDTQYF	TRBV19	TRBJ2-3	.	13	.
TGTGCCAGCAGTGACCCCTCTATGGACACCGGGGAGCTGTTTTTT	CASSDPSMDTGELFF	TRBV25-1	TRBJ2-2	.	15	.
TGTGCCAGCAGCCCCCTTCGGAGGGGCTCCTACGAGCAGTACTTC	CASSPLRRGSYEQYF	TRBV9	TRBJ2-7	.	15	.
TGTGCCAGCTCACCAGGGAATAGCGTTATGGAGACCCAGTACTTC	CASSPGNSVMETQYF	TRBV18	TRBJ2-5	.	15	.
TGCGCCAGCAGCTTGGCACCCGGCGGTGAAGCTTTCTTT	CASSLAPGGEAFF	TRBV5-1	TRBJ1-1	.	13	.
TGTGCCAGCAGCTTTCTTGCAGGGAACGCCGGGGAGCTGTTTTTT	CASSFLAGNAGELFF	TRBV5-6	TRBJ2-2	.	15	.
TGTGCCAGCAGCTTGGGGCCCGGGACAGGGGGAAGATTCACCACTGAAGCTTTCTTT	CASSLGPGTGGRFTTEAFF	TRBV5-6	TRBJ1-1	.	19	TRBD1
TGTGCCATCAGTGGGGGACAGGGGGAAGACAATGAGCAGTTCTTC	CAISGGQGEDNEQFF	TRBV10-3	TRBJ2-1	.	15	TRBD1
TGTGCCAGCAGTTACTCGACTAGCGGGAGCTTTGTGGCCTACGAGCAGTACTTC	CASSYSTSGSFVAYEQYF	TRBV6-2/TRBV6-3	TRBJ2-7	few	18	TRBD2
TGTGCCAGCAGCTTGGATACAGGGATTACAGATACGCAGTATTTT	CASSLDTGITDTQYF	TRBV5-4	TRBJ2-3	few	15	.
TGCGCCAGCAGCTTGGTGCGGGAGGGCCTAAACGAGCAGTACTTC	CASSLVREGLNEQYF	TRBV5-1	TRBJ2-7	.	15	TRBD2
TGTGCCAGCAGCCATGGGGGGTATGGCTACACCTTC	CASSHGGYGYTF	TRBV14	TRBJ1-2	.	12	.
TGTGCCAGCAGCACGACTAGCGGCTCCTACGAGCAGTACTTC	CASSTTSGSYEQYF	TRBV3-1/TRBV3-2	TRBJ2-7	.	14	TRBD2
TGTGCCACAAGGGGGCAGAGCAATCAGCCCCAGCATTTT	CATRGQSNQPQHF	TRBV2	TRBJ1-5	.	13	TRBD1
TGTGCCAGCAGTTTACCACAGGGGCGCCACGAGCAGTACTTC	CASSLPQGRHEQYF	TRBV28	TRBJ2-7	.	14	TRBD1